These 8 T cell receptor beta chains came from one sample sequenced in a study of T cell repertoires in cytomegalovirus infection. TCRdb independently ran MiXCR on the reads; one entry per CDR3 protein. Of fewer than 950,000 distinct CDR3 sequences listed, approximately 30% are singletons. These receptors' targets are unknown. The source material was cultured CD8+ T cells from PBMCs, sampled from culture after CMV antigen stimulation. All receptors derive from a human donor in good health (CMV status not recorded). Some clones in this sample may be carry-over from other donors' samples.

The chain links TRBV13 to TRBJ1-2; weak D call: TRBD1 (5 bases). The CDR3 extends over 15 amino acids. The germline V gene has CDR1 PRHDT and CDR2 FYEKMQ (reference sequence). V lost 1 base, J lost 8 bases, and 17 bases lay in between. CDR3 protein: CASSLDRIGAIGYTF. CDR3 DNA: TGTGCCAGCAGCTTAGACAGGATCGGGGCTATAGGCTACACCTTC.

The chain employs TRBV7-9 and TRBJ2-4, with D possibly matching TRBD2 (6 bases). Germline V gene sequence: CDR1 SEHNR, CDR2 FQNEAQ (reference sequence). The CDR3 has 15 amino acids. Trimming took off 3 bases at V and 7 bases at J, with 16 bases between the two ends. CDR3 sequence: CASSFVVGEENIQYF. The CDR3 DNA is TGTGCCAGCAGCTTTGTGGTAGGGGAGGAGAACATTCAGTACTTC.

This clonotype was recorded many times. The chain joins TRBV6-6 to TRBJ2-5; the match to TRBD1 covers 8 bases. The CDR3 totals 12 residues. V gave up 10 bases and J gave up 1 base; unmatched junction bases: 2. Germline values: CDR1 MNHNY, CDR2 SVGAGI (reference sequence). The CDR3 loop reads CATGTGQETQYF. The CDR3 DNA reads TGTGCCACTGGGACAGGCCAAGAGACCCAGTACTTC.

The chain recombines TRBV12-3 or TRBV12-4 with TRBJ1-2, with a possible D match to TRBD1 (6 bases). CDR3 length equals 15 residues. V was pared by 5 bases and J by 5 bases, with 18 bases between. CDR3 protein: CASSASQGALYGYTF. The CDR3 DNA is TGTGCCAGCAGTGCCTCACAGGGAGCCCTATATGGCTACACCTTC.

This clonotype was seen at least ten times. The rearrangement joins TRBV7-8 to TRBJ1-3; no reliable D call. The ends were cut back, 7 bases at V and 4 bases at J, with 8 bases in the middle. Germline V CDR1 and CDR2: SGHVS, FQNEAQ. The CDR3 has 12 amino acids. CDR3 nucleotide sequence: TGTGCCAGCACCAAGATGGGAAACACCATATATTTT. It codes for CASTKMGNTIYF.

This clonotype was recorded at least ten times. The V and J genes are TRBV7-2 and TRBJ1-2; no definite D call. Germline lookup yields CDR1 SGHTA and CDR2 FQGNSA. V dropped 5 bases and J dropped 2 bases, with 15 bases sitting between them. The CDR3 length is 15 residues. The CDR3 spells CASSPFKAGNYGYTF. The CDR3 DNA is TGTGCCAGCAGCCCCTTCAAGGCCGGGAACTATGGCTACACCTTC.

The CDR3, as DNA: TGTGCCAGCTCACTTATAGAGGTCGTAGATACGCAGTATTTT. This translates into CASSLIEVVDTQYF. The J gene is TRBJ2-3, the V gene TRBV18; D is unclear. V lost 4 bases and J 5 bases, leaving 13 bases between the germline ends. CDR1 is KGHSH and CDR2 is LQKENI in the germline V gene. The CDR3 contains 14 residues. The entire variable domain, with the rest obtained from reference TRBV18 and TRBJ2-3, is as follows: NAGVMQNPRHLVRRRGQEARLRCSPMKGHSHVYWYRQLPEEGLKFMVYLQKENIIDESGMPKERFSAEFPKEGPSILRIQQVVRGDSAAYFCASSLIEVVDTQYFGPGTRLTVL.

The CDR3 reads CSVESRYGYTF. DNA of the CDR3: TGCAGCGTTGAGTCACGCTATGGCTACACCTTC. The chain is built from TRBV29-1 and TRBJ1-2; no definite D call. The CDR3 has 11 residues. Germline V gene sequence: CDR1 SQVTM, CDR2 ANQGSEA. V was trimmed by 3 bases and J by 4 bases, leaving 6 bases between them.